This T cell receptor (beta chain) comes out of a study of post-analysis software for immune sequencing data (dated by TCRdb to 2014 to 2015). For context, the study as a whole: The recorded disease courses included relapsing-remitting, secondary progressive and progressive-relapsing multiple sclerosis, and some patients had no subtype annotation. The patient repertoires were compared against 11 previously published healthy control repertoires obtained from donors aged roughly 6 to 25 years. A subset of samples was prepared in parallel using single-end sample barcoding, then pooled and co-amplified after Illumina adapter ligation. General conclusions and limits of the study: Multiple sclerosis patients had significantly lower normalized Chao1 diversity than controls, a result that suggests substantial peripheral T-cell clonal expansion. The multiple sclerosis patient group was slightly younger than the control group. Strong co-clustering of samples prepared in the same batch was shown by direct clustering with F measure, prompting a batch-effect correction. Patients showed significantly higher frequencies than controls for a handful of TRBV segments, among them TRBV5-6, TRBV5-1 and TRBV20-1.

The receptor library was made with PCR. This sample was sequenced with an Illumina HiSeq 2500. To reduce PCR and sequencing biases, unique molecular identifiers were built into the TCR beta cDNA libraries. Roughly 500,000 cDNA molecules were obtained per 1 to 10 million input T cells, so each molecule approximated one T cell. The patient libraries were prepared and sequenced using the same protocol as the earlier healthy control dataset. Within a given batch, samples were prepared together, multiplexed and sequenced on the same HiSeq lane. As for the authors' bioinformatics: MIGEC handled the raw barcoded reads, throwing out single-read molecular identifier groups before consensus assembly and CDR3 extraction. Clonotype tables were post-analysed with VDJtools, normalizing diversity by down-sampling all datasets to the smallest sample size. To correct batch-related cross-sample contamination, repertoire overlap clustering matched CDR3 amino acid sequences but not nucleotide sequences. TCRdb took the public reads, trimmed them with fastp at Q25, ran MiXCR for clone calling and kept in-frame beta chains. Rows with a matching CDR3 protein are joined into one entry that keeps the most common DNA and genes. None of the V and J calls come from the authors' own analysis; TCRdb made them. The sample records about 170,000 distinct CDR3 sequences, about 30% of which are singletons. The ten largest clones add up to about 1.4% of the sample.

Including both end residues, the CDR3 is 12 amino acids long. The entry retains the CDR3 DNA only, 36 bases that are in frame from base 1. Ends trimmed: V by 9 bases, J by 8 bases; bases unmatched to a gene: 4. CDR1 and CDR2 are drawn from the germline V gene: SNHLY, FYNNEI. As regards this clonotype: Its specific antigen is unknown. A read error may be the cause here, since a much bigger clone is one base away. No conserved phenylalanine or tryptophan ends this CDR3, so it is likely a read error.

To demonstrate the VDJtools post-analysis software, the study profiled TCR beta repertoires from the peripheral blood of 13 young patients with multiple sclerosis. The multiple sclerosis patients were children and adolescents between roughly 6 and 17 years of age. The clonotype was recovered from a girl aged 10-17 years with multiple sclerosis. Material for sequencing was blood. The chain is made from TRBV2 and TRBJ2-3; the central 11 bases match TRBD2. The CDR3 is CARTLAGGTQYL. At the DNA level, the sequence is TGTGCCAGGACCCTAGCGGGGGGTACGCAGTATTTG.